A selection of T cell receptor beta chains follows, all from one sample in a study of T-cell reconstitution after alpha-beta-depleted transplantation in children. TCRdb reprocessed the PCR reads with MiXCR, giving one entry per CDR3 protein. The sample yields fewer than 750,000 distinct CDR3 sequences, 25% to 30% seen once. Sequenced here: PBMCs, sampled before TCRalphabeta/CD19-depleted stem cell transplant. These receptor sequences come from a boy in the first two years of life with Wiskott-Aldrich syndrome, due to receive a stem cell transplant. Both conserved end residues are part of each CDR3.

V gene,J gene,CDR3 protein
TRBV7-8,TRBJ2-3,CASSLAKGETQYF
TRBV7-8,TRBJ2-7,CASSTERTGGNSYEQYF
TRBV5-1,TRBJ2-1,CASSLEQLSYNEQFF
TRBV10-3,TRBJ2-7,CAISGTGGYEQYF
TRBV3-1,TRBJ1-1,CASSQVATGDTEAFF
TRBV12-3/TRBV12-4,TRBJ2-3,CASSLNSGGGTDTQYF
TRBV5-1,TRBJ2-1,CASSIYRGSSYNEQFF
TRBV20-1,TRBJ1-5,CSASPGSSNQPQHF
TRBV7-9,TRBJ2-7,CASSFSRERNEQYF
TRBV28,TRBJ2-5,CASRLSGSPQETQYF
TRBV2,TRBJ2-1,CASTMASVPRSYNEQFF
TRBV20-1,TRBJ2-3,CSGFEPPDTQYF
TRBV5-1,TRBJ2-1,CASSLTPGREFF
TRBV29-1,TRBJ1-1,CSVERGGGYTEAFF
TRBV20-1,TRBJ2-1,CSASGLKDEQFF
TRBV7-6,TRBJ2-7,CASSLKALSGSFYEQYF
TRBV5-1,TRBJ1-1,CATQLGYGNTEAFF
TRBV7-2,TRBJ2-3,CASSLIHSDRGPDTQYF